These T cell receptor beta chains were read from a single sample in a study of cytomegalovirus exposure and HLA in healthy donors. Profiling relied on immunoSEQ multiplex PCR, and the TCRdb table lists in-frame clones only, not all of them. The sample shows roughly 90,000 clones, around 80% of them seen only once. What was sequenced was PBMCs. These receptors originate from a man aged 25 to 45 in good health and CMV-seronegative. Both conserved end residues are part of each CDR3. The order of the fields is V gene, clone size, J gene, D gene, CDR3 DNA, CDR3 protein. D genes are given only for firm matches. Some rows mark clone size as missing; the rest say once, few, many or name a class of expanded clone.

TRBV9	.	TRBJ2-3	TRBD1	TGTGCCAGCAGCTTGGGGACAGGGTCAGATACGCAGTATTTT	CASSLGTGSDTQYF
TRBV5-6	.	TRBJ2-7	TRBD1	TGTGCCAGCAGCCACAGGGGGGATTCCTACGAGCAGTACTTC	CASSHRGDSYEQYF
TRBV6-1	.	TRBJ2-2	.	TGTGCCAGCAGTGAAAGGGAGACCGGGGAGCTGTTTTTT	CASSERETGELFF
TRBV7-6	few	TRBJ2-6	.	TGTGCCAGCAGCTTAGCGCCGGCAGGGGGGAGTGGTGGGGCCAACGTCCTGACTTTC	CASSLAPAGGSGGANVLTF
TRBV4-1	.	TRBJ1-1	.	TGCGCCAGCAGCCAAGCAGGGATCGTGAACACTGAAGCTTTCTTT	CASSQAGIVNTEAFF
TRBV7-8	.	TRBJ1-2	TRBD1	TGTGCCAGCAGCACCCGGGGGGGGACAGGGGGTGGCTACACCTTC	CASSTRGGTGGGYTF
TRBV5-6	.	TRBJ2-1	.	TGTGCCAGCAGCTTGGGGGGGCTCCCCAGTGAGCAGTTCTTC	CASSLGGLPSEQFF
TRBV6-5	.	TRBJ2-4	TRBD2	TGTGCCAGCCGGACTAGTGGCCTAAACATTCAGTACTTC	CASRTSGLNIQYF
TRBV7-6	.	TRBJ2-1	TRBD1	TGTGCCAGCAGCCCGCGACAGGGGGTAAATGAGCAGTTCTTC	CASSPRQGVNEQFF
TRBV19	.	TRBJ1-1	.	TGTGCCAGTAAGGGAACGACAGGAGTCGACACTGAAGCTTTCTTT	CASKGTTGVDTEAFF
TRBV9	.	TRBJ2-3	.	TGTGCCAGCAGCGACCTTCGAGGGGGGGCAGATACGCAGTATTTT	CASSDLRGGADTQYF
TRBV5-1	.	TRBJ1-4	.	TGCGCCAGCAGCTTGTGGAGGGGTAATGAAAAACTGTTTTTT	CASSLWRGNEKLFF
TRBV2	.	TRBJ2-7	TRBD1	TGTGCCAGCAGTGAAGGGGGACAGCTCTCCTACGAGCAGTACTTC	CASSEGGQLSYEQYF
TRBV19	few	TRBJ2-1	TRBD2	TGTGCCAGTAGTATAGGCGTAGCGGGAGGGTTTGAGCAGTTCTTC	CASSIGVAGGFEQFF
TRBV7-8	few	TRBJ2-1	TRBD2	TGTGCCAGCAGCACGAGGGAGGGACCCTACAATGAGCAGTTCTTC	CASSTREGPYNEQFF
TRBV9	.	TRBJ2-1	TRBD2	TGTGCCAGCAGCTCTCCGGGCGGGAGTTTCGATGAGCAGTTCTTC	CASSSPGGSFDEQFF
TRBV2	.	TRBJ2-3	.	TGTGCCAGCAGCCCACGAGGGAACTCCCTGGAAAACACAGATACGCAGTATTTT	CASSPRGNSLENTDTQYF
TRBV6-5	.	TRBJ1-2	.	TGTGCCAGCGAGGGGGGGGGCGGCTACACCTTC	CASEGGGGYTF
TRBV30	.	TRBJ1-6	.	TGTGCCTGGAGATCCGGTTCGGGGTCACCCCTCCACTTT	CAWRSGSGSPLHF
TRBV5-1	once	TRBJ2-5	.	TGCGCCAGCAACCGGGATTGGACGAGAGAGACCCAGTACTTC	CASNRDWTRETQYF
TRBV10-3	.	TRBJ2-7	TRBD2	TGTGCCATAAGGCTGGGGACAGACCAGACCGGGACTAGCGGGAGGCCCCCCTACGAGCAGTACTTC	CAIRLGTDQTGTSGRPPYEQYF
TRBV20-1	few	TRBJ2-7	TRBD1	TGCAGTGCTAGCCGGGACAGGGAGTACTTC	CSASRDREYF
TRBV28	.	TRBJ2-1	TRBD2	TGTGCCAGCAGTTTAATAGCGGGGGGGCCCACCTACAATGAGCAGTTCTTC	CASSLIAGGPTYNEQFF
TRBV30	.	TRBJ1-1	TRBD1	TGTGCCTGGAGCGAACAGGGGACATCTGAAGCTTTCTTT	CAWSEQGTSEAFF
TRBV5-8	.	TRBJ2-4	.	TGTGCCAGCAGCTTATCCAGGGCCGCCAAAAACATTCAGTACTTC	CASSLSRAAKNIQYF
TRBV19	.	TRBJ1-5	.	TGTGCCAGTAGTATGAGGTATCAGCCCCAGCATTTT	CASSMRYQPQHF
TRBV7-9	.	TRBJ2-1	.	TGTGCCAGCAGCGCGTTTCTTCGAAATGAGCAGTTCTTC	CASSAFLRNEQFF
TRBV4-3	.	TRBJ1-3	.	TGCGCCAGCAGCCAGACCACTAGCACCATATATTTT	CASSQTTSTIYF
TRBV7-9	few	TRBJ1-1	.	TGTGCCAGCAGCTTAGGTGGAGGGGCCAACACTGAAGCTTTCTTT	CASSLGGGANTEAFF
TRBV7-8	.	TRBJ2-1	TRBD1	TGTGCCAGCAGCACCATGGACAGGGGAAGCTACAATGAGCAGTTCTTC	CASSTMDRGSYNEQFF
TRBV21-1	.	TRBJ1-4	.	TGTGCCTCCCACAGGGTTACTAATGAAAAACTGTTTTTT	CASHRVTNEKLFF
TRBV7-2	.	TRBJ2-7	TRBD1	TGTGCCAGCAGCTTGAGCAGGGGGCTCTACGAGCAGTACTTC	CASSLSRGLYEQYF
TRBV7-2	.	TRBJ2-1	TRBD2	TGTGCCAGCAGGTCCGGGGGGGGACGAAGCCATGAGCAGTTCTTC	CASRSGGGRSHEQFF
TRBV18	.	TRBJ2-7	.	TGTGCCAGCTCACCACGTAGCGTCAGCGTAAGCTACGAGCAGTACTTC	CASSPRSVSVSYEQYF
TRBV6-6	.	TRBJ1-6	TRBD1	TGTGCCAGCATAGGACAGGGGAATTCACCCCTCCACTTT	CASIGQGNSPLHF
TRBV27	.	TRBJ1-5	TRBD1	TGTGCCAGCGGTAGGACAGGGGGCGACAATCAGCCCCAGCATTTT	CASGRTGGDNQPQHF
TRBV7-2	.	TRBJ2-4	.	TGTGCCAGCAGTCTCGGGGTTCAAAACATTCAGTACTTC	CASSLGVQNIQYF
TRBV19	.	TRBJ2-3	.	TGTGCCAGTAGGAGAGTCAGCACAGATACGCAGTATTTT	CASRRVSTDTQYF
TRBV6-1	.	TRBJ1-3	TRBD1	TGTGCCAGCAGGGGGACAGGGTTACACACCATATATTTT	CASRGTGLHTIYF
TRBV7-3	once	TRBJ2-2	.	TGTGCCAGCAGCTTAACACAGGGCACCGGGGAGCTGTTTTTT	CASSLTQGTGELFF
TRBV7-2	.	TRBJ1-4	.	TGTGCCAGCAGCTTAAACGGTGCAACTAATGAAAAACTGTTTTTT	CASSLNGATNEKLFF
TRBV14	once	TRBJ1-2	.	TGTGCCAGCAGCCAAGATGAGAGGGAGGGAGCTAACTATGGCTACACCTTC	CASSQDEREGANYGYTF
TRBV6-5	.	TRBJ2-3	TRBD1	TGTGCCAGCAGCCGACAGGGGATCACAGATACGCAGTATTTT	CASSRQGITDTQYF
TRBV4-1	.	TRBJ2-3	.	TGCGCCAGCAGCCACCCCAGCGAAAGAAACACAGATACGCAGTATTTT	CASSHPSERNTDTQYF
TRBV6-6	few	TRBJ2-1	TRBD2	TGTGCCAGCAGAAATAGCGGGGGGAACTACAATGAGCAGTTCTTC	CASRNSGGNYNEQFF
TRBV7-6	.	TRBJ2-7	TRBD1	TGTGCCAGCAGCCCACCACCCGGACAGGGTCTTTACGAGCAGTACTTC	CASSPPPGQGLYEQYF
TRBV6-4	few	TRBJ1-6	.	TGTGCCAGCAGTGACTCGAGGACACCCAATTCACCCCTCCACTTT	CASSDSRTPNSPLHF
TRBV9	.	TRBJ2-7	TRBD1	TGTGCCAGCAGCGTAGTATCCGAGACAGGGTTCGGCGAGCAGTACTTC	CASSVVSETGFGEQYF
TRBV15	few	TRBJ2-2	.	TGTGCCACGGCTTACGGGGGAATAGGCACCGGGGAGCTGTTTTTT	CATAYGGIGTGELFF
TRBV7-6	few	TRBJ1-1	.	TGTGCCAGCAGCTTGGGGGCGGGGGCTAACACTGAAGCTTTCTTT	CASSLGAGANTEAFF
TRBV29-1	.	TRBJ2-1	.	TGCAGCGTTGAAGGTGATAGGGAGGCCTACAATGAGCAGTTCTTC	CSVEGDREAYNEQFF
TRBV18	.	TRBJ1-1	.	TGTGCCAGCTCACCGGAGGGGAACACTGAAGCTTTCTTT	CASSPEGNTEAFF
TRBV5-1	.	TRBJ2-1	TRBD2	TGCGCCAGCAGCTTGGTGGGACTAGTTAATGAGCAGTTCTTC	CASSLVGLVNEQFF
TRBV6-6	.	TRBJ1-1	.	TGTGCCAGCAGTTACTTCCGGGAGCACACTGAAGCTTTCTTT	CASSYFREHTEAFF
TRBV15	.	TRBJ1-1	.	TGTGCCACCAGCAGAGATATGGGAGTGGACGCTTTCTTT	CATSRDMGVDAFF
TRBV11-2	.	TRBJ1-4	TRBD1	TGTGCCAGCAGCTTGACAGGGGGAGAAAAACTGTTTTTT	CASSLTGGEKLFF
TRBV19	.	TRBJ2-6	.	TGTGCCAGTAGCCCTCAGGGATACGGGGCCAACGTCCTGACTTTC	CASSPQGYGANVLTF
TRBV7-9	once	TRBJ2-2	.	TGTGCCAGCAGCCAACCCGGGTTGGACACCGGGGAGCTGTTTTTT	CASSQPGLDTGELFF
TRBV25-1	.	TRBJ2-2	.	TGTGCCAGCAGTGTGGGCGCAGGCGGGACCGGGGAGCTGTTTTTT	CASSVGAGGTGELFF